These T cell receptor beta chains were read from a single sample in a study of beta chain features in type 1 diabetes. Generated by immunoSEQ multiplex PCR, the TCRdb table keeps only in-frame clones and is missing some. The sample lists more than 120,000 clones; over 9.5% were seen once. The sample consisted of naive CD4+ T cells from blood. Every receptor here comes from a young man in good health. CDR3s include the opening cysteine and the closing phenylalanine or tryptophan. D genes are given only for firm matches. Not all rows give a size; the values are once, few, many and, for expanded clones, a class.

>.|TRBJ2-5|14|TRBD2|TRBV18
TGTGCCAGCTCACCGGGACTACCTCAAGAGACCCAGTACTTC
CASSPGLPQETQYF
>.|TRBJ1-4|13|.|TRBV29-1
TGCAGCGGCTGGCCAAGCGGTGGGGAAAAACTGTTTTTT
CSGWPSGGEKLFF
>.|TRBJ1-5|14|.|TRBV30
TGTGCCTGGAGTGTACTATCCAGCAATCAGCCCCAGCATTTT
CAWSVLSSNQPQHF
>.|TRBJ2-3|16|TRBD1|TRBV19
TGTGCCAGTAGTCCTCCATATCAGGGGGACACAGATACGCAGTATTTT
CASSPPYQGDTDTQYF
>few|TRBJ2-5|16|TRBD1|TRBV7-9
TGTGCCAGCAGCTTCAGGGGGCTCGCCCACCAAGAGACCCAGTACTTC
CASSFRGLAHQETQYF
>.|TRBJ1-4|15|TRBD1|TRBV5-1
TGCGCCAGCAGCTCACCGACAGGGGATGGTGAAAAACTGTTTTTT
CASSSPTGDGEKLFF
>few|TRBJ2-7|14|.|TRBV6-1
TGTGCCAGCAGAAGACCGGGACTGTCGAAAGAGCAGTACTTC
CASRRPGLSKEQYF
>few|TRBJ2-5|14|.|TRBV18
TGTGCCAGCTCAGTGGCGGACAGTCAAGAGACCCAGTACTTC
CASSVADSQETQYF
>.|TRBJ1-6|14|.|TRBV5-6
TGTGCCAGCAGGATGTCAGCCTATAATTCACCCCTCCACTTT
CASRMSAYNSPLHF
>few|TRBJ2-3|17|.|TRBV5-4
TGTGCCAGCAGCTTAAACCCCGCGGGTCGACTCACAGATACGCAGTATTTT
CASSLNPAGRLTDTQYF
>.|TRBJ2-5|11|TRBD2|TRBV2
TGTGCCAGCGCACCGGCGGGGGAGCAGTACTTC
CASAPAGEQYF
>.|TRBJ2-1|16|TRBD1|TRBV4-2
TGTGCCAGCAGCCAGTCAGGGGGAAGCTCCTACAATGAGCAGTTCTTC
CASSQSGGSSYNEQFF
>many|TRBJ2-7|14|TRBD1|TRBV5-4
TGTGCCAGCAGACCTGACAGGGCAACCTACGAGCAGTACTTC
CASRPDRATYEQYF
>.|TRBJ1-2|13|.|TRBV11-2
TGTGCCAGCAGCTTAGACAGGGGCTATGGCTACACCTTC
CASSLDRGYGYTF
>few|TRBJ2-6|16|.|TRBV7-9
TGTGCCAGCAGCTCCTGGTCCGGCTCTGGGGCCAACGTCCTGACTTTC
CASSSWSGSGANVLTF
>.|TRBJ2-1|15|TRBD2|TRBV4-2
TGTGCCAGCAGCGTACCGGGACTAGACTACAATGAGCAGTTCTTC
CASSVPGLDYNEQFF
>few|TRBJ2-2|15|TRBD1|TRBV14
TGTGCCAGCAGGCCTGTACAGGGGGCCGCCGGGGAGCTGTTTTTT
CASRPVQGAAGELFF
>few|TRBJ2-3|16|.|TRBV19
TGTGCCAGTAGTACCCTAGGAGCGGGTAGCACAGATACGCAGTATTTT
CASSTLGAGSTDTQYF
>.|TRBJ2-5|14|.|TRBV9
TGTGCCAGCAGCGTAGCTGCGGGTCGAGAGACCCAGTACTTC
CASSVAAGRETQYF
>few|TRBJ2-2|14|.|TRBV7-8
TGTGCCAGCGTCCGAGACACGAACACCGGGGAGCTGTTTTTT
CASVRDTNTGELFF
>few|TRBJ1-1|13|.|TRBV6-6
TGTGCCAGCAGTTACGAGGGACACTTTGAAGCTTTCTTT
CASSYEGHFEAFF
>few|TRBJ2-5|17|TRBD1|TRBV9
TGTGCCAGCAGCGTAGGAGGTACAGGGGGAGTCCAAGAGACCCAGTACTTC
CASSVGGTGGVQETQYF
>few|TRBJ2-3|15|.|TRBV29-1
TGCAGCGTTGTTTTGGGGGGTACCGCCACAGATACGCAGTATTTT
CSVVLGGTATDTQYF
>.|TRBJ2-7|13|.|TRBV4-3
TGCGCCAGCAGCCAACGGGATTCCTACGAGCAGTACTTC
CASSQRDSYEQYF
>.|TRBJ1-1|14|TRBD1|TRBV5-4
TGTGCCAGCAGGCCCGGGACAGCAAACACTGAAGCTTTCTTT
CASRPGTANTEAFF
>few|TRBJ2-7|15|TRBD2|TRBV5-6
TGTGCCAGCAGCCACACTAGCGGGGGGTTATACGAGCAGTACTTC
CASSHTSGGLYEQYF
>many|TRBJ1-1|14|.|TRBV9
TGTGCCAGCAGCCCGCGACCAAGCGGGACTGAAGCTTTCTTT
CASSPRPSGTEAFF
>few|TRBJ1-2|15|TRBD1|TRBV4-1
TGCGCCAGCAGCCAAGACGGGACAGGTCCCTATGGCTACACCTTC
CASSQDGTGPYGYTF